A selection of T cell receptor beta chains follows, all from one sample in a study of blood T cell repertoires in COVID-19. Clones were read by immunoSEQ multiplex PCR, and TCRdb kept only the in-frame ones, dropping some. The data contain about 150,000 clones, around 90% of them singletons. The specimen was peripheral blood. The receptors were sampled from a woman in her fifties or sixties with active or convalescent COVID-19. Both conserved end residues are part of each CDR3. A D gene is named only where the DNA matches it firmly. Clone size is not always given. Where it is, it says once, few, many or a class for expanded clones.

D,size,J,V,CDR3,DNA
NA,NA,TRBJ2-1,TRBV6-2/TRBV6-3,CASSFSYSTGRSYNEQFF,TGTGCCAGCAGTTTCTCCTATTCGACAGGTCGGTCCTACAATGAGCAGTTCTTC
TRBD1,NA,TRBJ1-2,TRBV9,CASSAQTGGITGYTF,TGTGCCAGCAGCGCCCAGACAGGGGGCATTACTGGCTACACCTTC
NA,NA,TRBJ1-2,TRBV5-6,CASSLGREYGYTF,TGTGCCAGCAGCCTGGGACGGGAATATGGCTACACCTTC
NA,NA,TRBJ1-1,TRBV7-2,CASSSYRNTEAFF,TGTGCCAGCAGCTCATACAGGAACACTGAAGCTTTCTTT
NA,once,TRBJ1-6,TRBV19,CASSIREDSPLHF,TGTGCCAGTAGTATCCGGGAGGATTCACCCCTCCACTTT
TRBD1,NA,TRBJ1-6,TRBV15,CATSRWTGSNSPLHF,TGTGCCACCAGCAGGTGGACAGGGAGTAATTCACCCCTCCACTTT
NA,NA,TRBJ1-2,TRBV6-4,CASSLTGSGGYTF,TGTGCCAGCAGCCTAACAGGGTCCGGGGGCTACACCTTC
TRBD1,NA,TRBJ2-1,TRBV5-1,CASSFTGTDYNEQFF,TGCGCCAGCAGCTTCACCGGGACAGACTACAATGAGCAGTTCTTC
NA,NA,TRBJ2-4,TRBV7-2,CASSLVAIAKNIQYF,TGTGCCAGCAGCTTAGTAGCTATAGCCAAAAACATTCAGTACTTC
TRBD2,NA,TRBJ2-2,TRBV7-3,CASSFTQLAGGLGTGELFF,TGTGCCAGCAGCTTCACCCAACTAGCGGGGGGGCTTGGCACCGGGGAGCTGTTTTTT
NA,NA,TRBJ1-4,TRBV7-2,CASSSAGRAEEKLFF,TGTGCCAGCAGCTCCGCAGGGAGGGCTGAGGAAAAACTGTTTTTT
TRBD1,medium-sized,TRBJ1-2,TRBV6-2/TRBV6-3,CASSYGQDFNYGYTF,TGTGCCAGCAGTTACGGACAGGATTTTAACTATGGCTACACCTTC
TRBD2,few,TRBJ2-7,TRBV6-5,CASSYERGGREQYF,TGTGCCAGCAGTTACGAGCGGGGGGGCAGGGAGCAGTACTTC
NA,few,TRBJ2-3,TRBV6-1,CASSEGIDSVSWGTDTQYF,TGTGCCAGCAGTGAAGGCATAGATTCGGTATCATGGGGCACGGATACGCAGTATTTT
NA,NA,TRBJ1-4,TRBV5-4,CASSFLQGGGTNEKLFF,TGTGCCAGCAGCTTCCTTCAGGGAGGTGGAACTAATGAAAAACTGTTTTTT
TRBD1,once,TRBJ1-2,TRBV25-1,CASSRGTVFPYGYTF,TGTGCCAGCAGTCGGGGGACAGTCTTTCCCTATGGCTACACCTTC
NA,NA,TRBJ2-5,TRBV6-5,CASSHGETQYF,TGTGCCAGCAGCCACGGGGAGACCCAGTACTTC
TRBD1,NA,TRBJ1-6,TRBV5-5,CASSLTGDPYNSPLHF,TGTGCCAGCAGCTTAACAGGGGACCCCTATAATTCACCCCTCCACTTT
TRBD1,NA,TRBJ1-2,TRBV29-1,CSVSRQGGNGYTF,TGCAGCGTTTCCAGACAGGGGGGGAATGGCTACACCTTC
TRBD2,NA,TRBJ2-5,TRBV7-9,CASSSVLADSETQYF,TGTGCCAGCAGTTCTGTGCTAGCGGACTCAGAGACCCAGTACTTC
NA,NA,TRBJ2-3,TRBV7-2,CASSRDVVGEYF,TGTGCCAGCAGCCGGGATGTGGTCGGAGAGTATTTT
NA,NA,TRBJ2-1,TRBV5-1,CASNYENYNEQFF,TGCGCCAGCAACTATGAGAACTACAATGAGCAGTTCTTC
NA,NA,TRBJ2-7,TRBV6-5,CASSLGQPSYEQYF,TGTGCCAGCAGTCTGGGGCAGCCCTCCTACGAGCAGTACTTC
NA,NA,TRBJ2-6,TRBV5-6,CASSARGSGANVLTF,TGTGCCAGCAGCGCTCGGGGGTCTGGGGCCAACGTCCTGACTTTC
TRBD1,NA,TRBJ1-6,TRBV4-3,CASSQDLGQGGSPLHF,TGCGCCAGCAGCCAAGATTTAGGACAGGGTGGCTCACCCCTCCACTTT
NA,once,TRBJ1-6,TRBV12-5,CASGFSRGGHNSPLHF,TGTGCTAGTGGCTTCTCCCGCGGGGGACATAATTCACCCCTCCACTTT
NA,NA,TRBJ2-3,TRBV5-1,CASSPPLIDTQYF,TGCGCCAGCAGCCCGCCCCTAATAGATACGCAGTATTTT
NA,NA,TRBJ1-2,TRBV12-3/TRBV12-4,CASSHRARGYTF,TGTGCCAGCAGTCACAGGGCGCGGGGCTACACCTTC
NA,NA,TRBJ2-4,TRBV5-4,CASSMFGGLNKNIQYF,TGTGCCAGCAGCATGTTCGGTGGACTGAACAAAAACATTCAGTACTTC
NA,NA,TRBJ1-2,TRBV10-3,CAIRGDNNYGYTF,TGTGCCATCAGAGGGGACAACAACTATGGCTACACCTTC
NA,NA,TRBJ2-3,TRBV10-3,CAIRSSDTSTDTQYF,TGTGCCATCAGGTCTAGCGACACTAGCACAGATACGCAGTATTTT
NA,NA,TRBJ2-3,TRBV27,CASSLTRVSDTQYF,TGTGCCAGCAGTTTAACTCGTGTGTCAGATACGCAGTATTTT
TRBD1,NA,TRBJ2-7,TRBV18,CASSPRDSTPEQYF,TGTGCCAGCTCACCAAGGGACAGCACCCCCGAGCAGTACTTC
NA,NA,TRBJ1-5,TRBV18,CASSPPGQTNQPQHF,TGTGCCAGCTCACCACCGGGGCAAACCAATCAGCCCCAGCATTTT
NA,NA,TRBJ1-1,TRBV5-4,CASSYGWEVGTEAFF,TGTGCCAGCAGCTACGGATGGGAGGTTGGCACTGAAGCTTTCTTT
NA,NA,TRBJ1-1,TRBV14,CASSRANLGHSFTEAFF,TGTGCCAGCAGCCGGGCGAACCTAGGACACTCTTTCACTGAAGCTTTCTTT